This TCR beta chain was recovered during a study of shared clonotypes between healthy human individuals. Study-wide results and limits: Few donors limited the genetic and exposure-history diversity represented. In a few donors, about 5% of naive CD4 clonotypes appeared in common.

Germline V CDR1 and CDR2: MDHEN, SYDVKM. The J segment lost 4 bases and the V segment lost 6 bases, leaving 3 bases of the junction unmatched. The CDR3 covers 14 residues. The authors split each subset's genomic DNA evenly across several immunoSEQ plates. This table comes from immunoSEQ multiplex PCR, and its TCRdb copy is limited to in-frame clones, with some not included. The sample holds under 2.5 million clones, about 90% seen once. A note on this clone: The antigen remains undetermined.

A CD45RA+ naive subset and a CD45RA-negative memory subset were split from CD4+ cells. The rearrangement joins TRBV28 to TRBJ2-7, with 13 bases that match TRBD2. The sample was naive CD4+ T cells from PBMCs. Subset defined: CD45RA+ positively selected. This sequence originates from a young man in good health. Some clones in this sample may be carry-over from other donors' samples. The CDR3 is CASRLAGGLYEQYF. The CDR3 DNA reads as TGTGCCAGCAGACTAGCGGGAGGGCTATACGAGCAGTACTTC. Using reference TRBV28 and TRBJ2-7 for the parts outside the CDR3, the full variable domain is DVKVTQSSRYLVKRTGEKVFLECVQDMDHENMFWYRQDPGLGLRLIYFSYDVKMKEKGDIPEGYSVSREKKERFSLILESASTNQTSMYLCASRLAGGLYEQYFGPGTRLTVT.